This TCR beta chain is drawn from a study of shared clonotypes between healthy human individuals. The count of this clone is one. Per the germline V gene, CDR1 is ENHRY and CDR2 is SYGVKD. Trimming removed 4 bases at V and 0 bases at J, with 7 bases between. The CDR3 contains 14 residues. Naive CD8 cells were CD45RO-negative, positively selected for CCR7, excluding terminally differentiated effector memory CD45RA+ cells. TCRdb's table, derived via immunoSEQ multiplex PCR, lists solely in-frame clones and lacks some. Among roughly 850,000 clones listed, 96% were seen once. V and J are TRBV10-3 and TRBJ2-1; D is possibly TRBD1 (5 bases). The TCR originated in a man aged 25 to 45 in good health. The sequencing sample was made of naive CD8+ T cells sorted from blood. CDR3: CAISGTSSYNEQFF. CDR3 bases: TGTGCCATCAGTGGGACAAGCTCCTACAATGAGCAGTTCTTC.